This TCR beta chain was sequenced during a study of Ad26.COV2.S vaccination and SARS-CoV-2 variants. Per germline, CDR1 SGHAT and CDR2 FQNNGV. The CDR3 covers 14 residues. Trimming stripped 4 bases from V and 1 base from J, with 10 bases between. The treatment denotes: some 20 received Ad26.COV2.S at low or high dose, single or two shots; several received placebo; per-sample allocation not given. At day 63 after the first vaccine or placebo injection, samples were drawn. Libraries were prepared by immunoSEQ multiplex PCR; TCRdb keeps only in-frame clonotypes and omits some of them. Of 320,000 or so clones listed, roughly 88% are singletons.

The source is a person aged 18-65 years who received the Ad26.COV2.S COVID-19 vaccine or a placebo. The input for sequencing was peripheral blood, taken in a trial of Ad26.COV2.S vaccine versus placebo. V usage is TRBV11-2 and J usage is TRBJ1-1; D ambiguous. This chain's CDR3 is CASSYRRGNTEAFF. The CDR3 DNA sequence: TGTGCCAGCAGCTACCGACGGGGGAACACTGAAGCTTTCTTT.